Listed below are T cell receptor beta chains from one sample, sequenced in a study of control samples from healthy donors and cancer patients. The assay was immunoSEQ multiplex PCR, and TCRdb's table has in-frame clones only and misses some. The table records around 80,000 clones, about 90% of them present only once. The sequenced material came from blood. These receptors originate from a man aged 50 or older in good health. Both conserved end residues are part of each CDR3. A D gene is named only where the DNA matches it firmly. Some rows have no size entry. The others give once, few or many, or a class for an expanded clone.

V: TRBV25-1
D: TRBD1
J: TRBJ1-2
size: .
CDR3: CASSTRQGAFGYTF
DNA: TGTGCCAGCAGTACCCGACAGGGGGCGTTTGGCTACACCTTC

V: TRBV3-1/TRBV3-2
D: TRBD1
J: TRBJ1-6
size: .
CDR3: CASSQDLRGLSSYNSPLHF
DNA: TGTGCCAGCAGCCAAGACCTCAGGGGGCTTAGCTCCTATAATTCACCCCTCCACTTT

V: TRBV19
D: .
J: TRBJ1-1
size: .
CDR3: CASHSGRRNTEAFF
DNA: TGTGCCAGTCACTCGGGCCGCCGGAACACTGAAGCTTTCTTT

V: TRBV11-3
D: .
J: TRBJ2-1
size: .
CDR3: CASSLDRVNEQFF
DNA: TGTGCCAGCAGCTTGGACAGAGTCAATGAGCAGTTCTTC

V: TRBV2
D: TRBD1
J: TRBJ1-1
size: .
CDR3: CASRDTGDTEAFF
DNA: TGTGCCAGCAGAGACACAGGGGACACTGAAGCTTTCTTT

V: TRBV4-2
D: TRBD2
J: TRBJ2-1
size: .
CDR3: CASSQDLLLAGGLNEQFF
DNA: TGTGCCAGCAGCCAAGATCTATTACTAGCGGGGGGCCTAAATGAGCAGTTCTTC

V: TRBV6-2/TRBV6-3
D: .
J: TRBJ1-1
size: .
CDR3: CASSYFFLGGADTEAFF
DNA: TGTGCCAGCAGTTACTTCTTTTTGGGGGGCGCGGACACTGAAGCTTTCTTT

V: TRBV11-3
D: TRBD1
J: TRBJ1-1
size: .
CDR3: CASSPEDRGDTEAFF
DNA: TGTGCCAGCAGCCCCGAGGACAGGGGGGACACTGAAGCTTTCTTT

V: TRBV19
D: .
J: TRBJ2-2
size: .
CDR3: CASSFDGSLGTGELFF
DNA: TGTGCCAGTTCCTTCGACGGATCACTGGGCACCGGGGAGCTGTTTTTT

V: TRBV6-5
D: .
J: TRBJ2-7
size: .
CDR3: CASSYSNGGKGEQYF
DNA: TGTGCCAGCAGTTACTCGAATGGGGGAAAGGGCGAGCAGTACTTC

V: TRBV13
D: .
J: TRBJ1-5
size: .
CDR3: CASRLPPPGVIQPQHF
DNA: TGTGCCAGCAGACTACCTCCCCCAGGGGTAATTCAGCCCCAGCATTTT

V: TRBV29-1
D: .
J: TRBJ2-6
size: .
CDR3: CSVAYSGANVLTF
DNA: TGCAGCGTTGCGTACTCTGGGGCCAACGTCCTGACTTTC

V: TRBV18
D: .
J: TRBJ1-6
size: .
CDR3: CASSPPKGEGSPLHF
DNA: TGTGCCAGCTCACCACCGAAAGGGGAGGGTTCACCCCTCCACTTT

V: TRBV11-2
D: .
J: TRBJ1-3
size: .
CDR3: CASSLEGTGNTIYF
DNA: TGTGCCAGCAGCTTAGAGGGAACTGGAAACACCATATATTTT

V: TRBV5-4
D: TRBD1
J: TRBJ1-2
size: .
CDR3: CASSLETGIDYGYTF
DNA: TGTGCCAGCAGCTTGGAGACAGGGATCGACTATGGCTACACCTTC

V: TRBV7-9
D: .
J: TRBJ1-1
size: .
CDR3: CASSLLDTEAFF
DNA: TGTGCCAGCAGCCTCCTGGACACTGAAGCTTTCTTT

V: TRBV7-9
D: .
J: TRBJ2-7
size: .
CDR3: CASSYEGYEQYF
DNA: TGTGCCAGCAGCTACGAGGGGTACGAGCAGTACTTC

V: TRBV19
D: .
J: TRBJ1-4
size: .
CDR3: CASSIGKGRTNEKLFF
DNA: TGTGCCAGTAGTATCGGAAAGGGGAGAACTAATGAAAAACTGTTTTTT

V: TRBV9
D: .
J: TRBJ1-3
size: .
CDR3: CASSVGGAVSSGNTIYF
DNA: TGTGCCAGCAGCGTAGGGGGGGCGGTTAGCTCTGGAAACACCATATATTTT

V: TRBV2
D: .
J: TRBJ1-3
size: .
CDR3: CASTRDGGNTIYF
DNA: TGTGCCAGCACCCGGGACGGTGGAAACACCATATATTTT

V: TRBV19
D: TRBD1
J: TRBJ1-5
size: .
CDR3: CASNQDRTNQPQHF
DNA: TGTGCCAGTAACCAGGACAGGACCAATCAGCCCCAGCATTTT

V: TRBV6-5
D: .
J: TRBJ1-1
size: .
CDR3: CASSYSGYTEAFF
DNA: TGTGCCAGCAGTTACTCGGGGTACACTGAAGCTTTCTTT

V: TRBV29-1
D: .
J: TRBJ2-7
size: once
CDR3: CSVLIGRSATYEQYF
DNA: TGCAGCGTTTTAATTGGCAGGTCGGCGACCTACGAGCAGTACTTC

V: TRBV5-1
D: TRBD2
J: TRBJ2-3
size: .
CDR3: CASSLAGTSGARKQYF
DNA: TGCGCCAGCAGCCTAGCCGGGACTAGCGGGGCTCGAAAGCAGTATTTT

V: TRBV19
D: .
J: TRBJ1-2
size: .
CDR3: CASSIGAANYGYTF
DNA: TGTGCCAGTAGTATAGGTGCCGCTAACTATGGCTACACCTTC

V: TRBV19
D: TRBD1
J: TRBJ1-1
size: .
CDR3: CASSTPGQGENTEAFF
DNA: TGTGCCAGTAGTACCCCGGGACAGGGAGAGAACACTGAAGCTTTCTTT

V: TRBV10-2
D: .
J: TRBJ1-5
size: .
CDR3: CASSSGRLNQPQHF
DNA: TGCGCCAGCAGTTCAGGACGGCTCAATCAGCCCCAGCATTTT

V: TRBV5-1
D: .
J: TRBJ1-2
size: .
CDR3: CASSLAMTVGPYGYTF
DNA: TGCGCCAGCAGCTTGGCCATGACAGTGGGCCCCTATGGCTACACCTTC

V: TRBV6-1
D: .
J: TRBJ1-5
size: few
CDR3: CASSEQGLEPQHF
DNA: TGTGCCAGCAGTGAACAGGGGCTGGAGCCCCAGCATTTT

V: TRBV20-1
D: .
J: TRBJ1-2
size: .
CDR3: CSASVTVNYGYTF
DNA: TGCAGTGCTAGTGTGACGGTTAACTATGGCTACACCTTC

V: TRBV7-6
D: TRBD1
J: TRBJ1-1
size: .
CDR3: CASSSYRGGNTEAFF
DNA: TGTGCCAGCAGCTCCTACAGGGGAGGAAACACTGAAGCTTTCTTT

V: TRBV25-1
D: TRBD2
J: TRBJ2-7
size: .
CDR3: CASSELMGGSEQYF
DNA: TGTGCCAGCAGTGAATTGATGGGAGGGAGCGAGCAGTACTTC

V: TRBV18
D: .
J: TRBJ1-3
size: .
CDR3: CASSPPKSGNTIYF
DNA: TGTGCCAGCTCACCACCGAAGTCTGGAAACACCATATATTTT

V: TRBV6-5
D: .
J: TRBJ1-1
size: .
CDR3: CASKQGTEAFF
DNA: TGTGCCAGCAAACAGGGAACTGAAGCTTTCTTT

V: TRBV5-8
D: .
J: TRBJ2-5
size: .
CDR3: CASSFERGGSETQYF
DNA: TGTGCCAGCAGCTTCGAGAGGGGGGGCTCGGAGACCCAGTACTTC

V: TRBV9
D: .
J: TRBJ2-5
size: .
CDR3: CASSPHGQPQETQYF
DNA: TGTGCCAGCAGCCCCCACGGTCAGCCACAAGAGACCCAGTACTTC

V: TRBV6-5
D: .
J: TRBJ1-4
size: .
CDR3: CASSSHGGGKEKLFF
DNA: TGTGCCAGCAGTTCCCACGGGGGCGGAAAAGAAAAACTGTTTTTT

V: TRBV7-9
D: TRBD1
J: TRBJ2-1
size: .
CDR3: CASSPRPGQAYNEQFF
DNA: TGTGCCAGCAGCCCACGACCGGGACAGGCATACAATGAGCAGTTCTTC

V: TRBV6-5
D: TRBD1
J: TRBJ1-2
size: once
CDR3: CASSWGQGLDYGYTF
DNA: TGTGCCAGCAGTTGGGGACAGGGGCTCGACTATGGCTACACCTTC

V: TRBV10-2
D: .
J: TRBJ1-5
size: .
CDR3: CASSGTSGFGNQPQHF
DNA: TGCGCCAGCAGTGGAACTTCAGGGTTCGGCAATCAGCCCCAGCATTTT

V: TRBV4-2
D: TRBD2
J: TRBJ2-5
size: once
CDR3: CASSQALTSGEETQYF
DNA: TGTGCCAGCAGCCAAGCCCTCACTAGCGGCGAAGAGACCCAGTACTTC

V: TRBV2
D: TRBD1
J: TRBJ1-1
size: .
CDR3: CASNLQGYTEAFF
DNA: TGTGCCAGCAACCTACAGGGGTACACTGAAGCTTTCTTT

V: TRBV30
D: TRBD1
J: TRBJ1-3
size: .
CDR3: CAWDRGSSGNTIYF
DNA: TGTGCCTGGGACAGGGGATCCTCTGGAAACACCATATATTTT

V: TRBV18
D: TRBD1
J: TRBJ2-5
size: .
CDR3: CASSPPGHLDRVELETQYF
DNA: TGTGCCAGCTCACCACCGGGCCACCTGGACAGGGTTGAATTAGAGACCCAGTACTTC

V: TRBV11-2
D: .
J: TRBJ1-1
size: .
CDR3: CASSPVSLSGTEAFF
DNA: TGTGCCAGCAGCCCAGTCAGTCTCTCGGGCACTGAAGCTTTCTTT

V: TRBV6-1
D: TRBD1
J: TRBJ2-2
size: few
CDR3: CASSAGTGGGPGELFF
DNA: TGTGCCAGCAGTGCCGGGACAGGGGGCGGCCCCGGGGAGCTGTTTTTT

V: TRBV5-5
D: TRBD1
J: TRBJ1-4
size: .
CDR3: CASSTGTGQGEKLFF
DNA: TGTGCCAGCAGCACCGGGACAGGGCAGGGTGAAAAACTGTTTTTT

V: TRBV4-1
D: TRBD1
J: TRBJ1-2
size: .
CDR3: CASSHSTGRDNYGYTF
DNA: TGCGCCAGCAGCCACTCGACAGGGCGCGATAACTATGGCTACACCTTC